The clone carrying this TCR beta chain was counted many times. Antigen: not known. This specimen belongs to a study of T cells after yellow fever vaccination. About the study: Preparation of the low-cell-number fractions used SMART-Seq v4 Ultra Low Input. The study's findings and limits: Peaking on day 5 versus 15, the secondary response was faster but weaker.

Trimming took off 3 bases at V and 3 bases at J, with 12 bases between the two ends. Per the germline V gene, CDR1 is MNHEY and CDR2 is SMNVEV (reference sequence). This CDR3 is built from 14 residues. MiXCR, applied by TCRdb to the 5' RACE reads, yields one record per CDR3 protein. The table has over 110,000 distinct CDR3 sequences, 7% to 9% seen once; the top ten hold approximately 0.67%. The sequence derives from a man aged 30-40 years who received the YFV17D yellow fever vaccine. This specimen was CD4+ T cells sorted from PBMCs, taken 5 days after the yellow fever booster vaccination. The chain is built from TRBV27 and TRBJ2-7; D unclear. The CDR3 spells CASSLNPLDYEQYF. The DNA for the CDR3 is TGTGCCAGCAGTTTGAATCCCTTGGACTACGAGCAGTACTTC.